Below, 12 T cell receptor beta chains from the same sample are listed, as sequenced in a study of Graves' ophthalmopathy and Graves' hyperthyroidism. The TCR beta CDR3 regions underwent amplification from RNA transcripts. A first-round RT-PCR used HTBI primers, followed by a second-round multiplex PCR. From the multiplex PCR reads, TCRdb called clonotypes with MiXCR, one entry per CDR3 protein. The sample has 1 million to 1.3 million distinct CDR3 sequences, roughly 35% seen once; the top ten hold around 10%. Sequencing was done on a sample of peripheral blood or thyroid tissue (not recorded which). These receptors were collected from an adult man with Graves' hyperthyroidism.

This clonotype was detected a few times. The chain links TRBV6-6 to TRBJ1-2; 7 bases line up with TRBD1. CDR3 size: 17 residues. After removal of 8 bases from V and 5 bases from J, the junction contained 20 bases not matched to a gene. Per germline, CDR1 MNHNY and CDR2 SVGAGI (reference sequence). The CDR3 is CASGWGGRIGTVYGYTF. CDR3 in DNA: TGTGCCAGCGGCTGGGGGGGACGCATCGGGACAGTATATGGCTACACCTTC.

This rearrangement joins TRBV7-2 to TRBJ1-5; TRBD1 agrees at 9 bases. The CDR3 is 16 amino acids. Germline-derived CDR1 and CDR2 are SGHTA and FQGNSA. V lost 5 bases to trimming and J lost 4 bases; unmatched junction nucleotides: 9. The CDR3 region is CASSQDGTGTNQPQHF. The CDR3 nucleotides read TGTGCCAGCAGCCAAGACGGGACAGGGACGAATCAGCCCCAGCATTTT.

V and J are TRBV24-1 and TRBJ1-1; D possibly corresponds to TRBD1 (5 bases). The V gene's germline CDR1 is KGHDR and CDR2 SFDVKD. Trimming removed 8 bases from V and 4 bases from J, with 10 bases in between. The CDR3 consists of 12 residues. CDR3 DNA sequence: TGTGCCACCAAGGGGACGGGCACTGAAGCTTTCTTT. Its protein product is CATKGTGTEAFF.

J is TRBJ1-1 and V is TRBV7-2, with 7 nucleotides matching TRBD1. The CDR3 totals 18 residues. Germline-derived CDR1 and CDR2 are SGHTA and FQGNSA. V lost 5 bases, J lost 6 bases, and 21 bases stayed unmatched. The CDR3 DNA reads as TGTGCCAGCAGCCATGATCTGGACAGGCTCGGGGACGGCGCTGAAGCTTTCTTT. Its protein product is CASSHDLDRLGDGAEAFF.

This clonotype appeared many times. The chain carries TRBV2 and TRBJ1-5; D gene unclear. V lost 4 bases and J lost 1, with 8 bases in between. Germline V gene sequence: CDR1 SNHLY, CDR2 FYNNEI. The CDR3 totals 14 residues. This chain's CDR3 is CASSGVRSNQPQHF. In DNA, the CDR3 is TGTGCCAGCAGTGGAGTCCGGAGCAATCAGCCCCAGCATTTT.

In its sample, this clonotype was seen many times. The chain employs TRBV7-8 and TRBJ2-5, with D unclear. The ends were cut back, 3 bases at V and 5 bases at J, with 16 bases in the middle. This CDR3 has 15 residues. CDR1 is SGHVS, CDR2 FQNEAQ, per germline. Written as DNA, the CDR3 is TGTGCCAGCAGCTTTGTTATGGTGGGCCGGGAGACCCAGTACTTC. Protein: CASSFVMVGRETQYF.

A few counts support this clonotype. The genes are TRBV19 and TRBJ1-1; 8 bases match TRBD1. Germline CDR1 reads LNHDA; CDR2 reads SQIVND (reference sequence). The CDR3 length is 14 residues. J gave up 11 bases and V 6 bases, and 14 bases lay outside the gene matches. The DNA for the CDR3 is TGTGCCAGTAGAAGGACAGGGTCTTCCAGGGAGGCTTTCTTT. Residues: CASRRTGSSREAFF.

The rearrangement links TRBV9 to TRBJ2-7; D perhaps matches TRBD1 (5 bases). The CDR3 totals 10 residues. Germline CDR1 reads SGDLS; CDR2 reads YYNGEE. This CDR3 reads CIFRDHEQYF. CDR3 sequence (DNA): TGTATCTTCAGGGATCACGAGCAGTACTTC.

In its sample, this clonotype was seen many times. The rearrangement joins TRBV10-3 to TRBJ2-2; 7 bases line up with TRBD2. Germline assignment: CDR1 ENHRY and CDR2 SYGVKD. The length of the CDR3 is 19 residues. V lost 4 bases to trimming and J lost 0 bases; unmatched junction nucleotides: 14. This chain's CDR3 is CAISGEGSSDNSNTGELFF. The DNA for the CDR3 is TGTGCCATCAGTGGGGAGGGGAGTAGCGACAACTCGAACACCGGGGAGCTGTTTTTT.

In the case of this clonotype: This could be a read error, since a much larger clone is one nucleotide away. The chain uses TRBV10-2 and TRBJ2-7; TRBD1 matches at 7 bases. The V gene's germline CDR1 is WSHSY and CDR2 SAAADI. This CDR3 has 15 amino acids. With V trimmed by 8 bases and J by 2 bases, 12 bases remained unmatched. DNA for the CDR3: TGCGCCAGCTCCAGAAACGGACAGGCGACCTACGAGCAGTACTTC. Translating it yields CASSRNGQATYEQYF.

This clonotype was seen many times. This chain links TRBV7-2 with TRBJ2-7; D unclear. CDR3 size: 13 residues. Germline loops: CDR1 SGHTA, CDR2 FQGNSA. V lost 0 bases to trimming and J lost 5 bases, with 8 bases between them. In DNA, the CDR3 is TGTGCCAGCAGCTTAGCAAGGTTCGACGAGCAGTACTTC. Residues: CASSLARFDEQYF.

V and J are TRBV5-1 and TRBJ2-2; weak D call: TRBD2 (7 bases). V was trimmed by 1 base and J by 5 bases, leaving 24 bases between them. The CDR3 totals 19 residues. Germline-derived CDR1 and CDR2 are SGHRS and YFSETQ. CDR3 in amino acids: CASSLIGGGSSQGTGELFF. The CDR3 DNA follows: TGCGCCAGCAGCTTGATCGGCGGCGGGAGTTCCCAGGGGACCGGGGAGCTGTTTTTT.